This TCR beta chain is from a study of OX40 agonist ivuxolimab in advanced cancers. Study background: Participants averaged approximately 65 years of age (range 23 to 79) and were approximately 81% male.

On this clone itself: Antigen specificity is unknown.

The germline V gene has CDR1 LGHNA and CDR2 YSLEER. V lost 0 bases, J lost 4 bases, and 12 bases lay in between. The CDR3 contains 15 residues. Study results and limitations: Not determined was the antigen specificity of the expanded peripheral T cells. Compared with CD4+, CD8+ T cells on average had more expanded clones. Near-lowest levels of clonal expansion characterized partial responders at 0.1-3.0 mg/kg.

Only in-frame clones appear in the TCRdb table, and some are missing; sequencing was by immunoSEQ multiplex PCR. The top ten clones hold about 0.81% of a sample with roughly 100,000 clones, about 90% of them seen once. The specimen was CD4+ or CD8+ T cells sorted from blood, collected in a trial of the OX40 agonist ivuxolimab. V is TRBV4-3 and J is TRBJ1-2, with D unresolved. This clonotype was sampled from an adult with an advanced solid tumor such as melanoma, head and neck, liver or kidney cancer. CDR3 residues: CASSQDSSGLYGYTF. DNA for the CDR3: TGCGCCAGCAGCCAAGATTCCTCGGGTCTCTATGGCTACACCTTC.